This TCR beta chain was identified during a study of OX40 agonist ivuxolimab in advanced cancers. Study-wide background: Those treated in dose escalation had hepatocellular carcinoma, melanoma, renal cell cancer or head and neck cancer. The dose-escalation cohort was roughly 83% male, with a mean age of approximately 61 years, ranging roughly 20 to 90. Overall study findings and caveats: Among some nonresponders, normalized T-cell clonal expansion was also low.

Generated by immunoSEQ multiplex PCR, the TCRdb table keeps only in-frame clones and is missing some. The sample carries tens of thousands of clones, about 86% recorded once. V gave up 6 bases and J gave up 6 bases, with 15 bases separating them. Looked up from germline, CDR1 is LNHDA and CDR2 is SQIVND (reference sequence). This CDR3 has 14 residues. Details on this clone: Its antigen is unidentified.

The chain uses TRBV19 and TRBJ1-5, with D tentatively TRBD1 (5 bases). The material sequenced was CD4+ or CD8+ T cells sorted from blood, taken in a trial of the OX40 agonist ivuxolimab. The receptor was isolated from an adult with an advanced solid tumor such as melanoma, head and neck, liver or kidney cancer. CDR3 amino acids: CASRVSGGGQPQHF. As DNA, the CDR3 is TGTGCCAGTAGAGTCTCGGGGGGGGGTCAGCCCCAGCATTTT.